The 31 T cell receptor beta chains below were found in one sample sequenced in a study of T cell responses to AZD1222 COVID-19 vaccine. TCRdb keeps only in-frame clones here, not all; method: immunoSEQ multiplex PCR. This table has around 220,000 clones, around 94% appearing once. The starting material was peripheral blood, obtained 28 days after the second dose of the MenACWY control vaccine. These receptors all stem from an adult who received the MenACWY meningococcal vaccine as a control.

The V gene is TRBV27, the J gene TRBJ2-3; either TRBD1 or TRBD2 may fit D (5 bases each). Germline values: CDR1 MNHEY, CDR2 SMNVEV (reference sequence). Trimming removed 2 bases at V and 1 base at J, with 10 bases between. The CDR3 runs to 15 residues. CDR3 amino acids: CASSLTRGGTDTQYF. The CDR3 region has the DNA TGTGCCAGCAGTTTAACAAGGGGAGGCACAGATACGCAGTATTTT.

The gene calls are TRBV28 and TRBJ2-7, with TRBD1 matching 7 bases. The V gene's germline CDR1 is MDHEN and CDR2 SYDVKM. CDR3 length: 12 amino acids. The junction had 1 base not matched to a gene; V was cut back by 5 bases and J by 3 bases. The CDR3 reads CASSDRVYEQYF. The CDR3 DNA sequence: TGTGCCAGCAGTGACAGGGTCTACGAGCAGTACTTC. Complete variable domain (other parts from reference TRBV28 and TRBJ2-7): DVKVTQSSRYLVKRTGEKVFLECVQDMDHENMFWYRQDPGLGLRLIYFSYDVKMKEKGDIPEGYSVSREKKERFSLILESASTNQTSMYLCASSDRVYEQYFGPGTRLTVT.

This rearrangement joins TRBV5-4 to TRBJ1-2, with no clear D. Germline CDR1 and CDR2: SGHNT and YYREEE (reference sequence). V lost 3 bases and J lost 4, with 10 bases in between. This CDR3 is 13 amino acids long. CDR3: CASSSGSGYGYTF. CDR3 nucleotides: TGTGCCAGCAGCTCCGGGTCGGGCTATGGCTACACCTTC. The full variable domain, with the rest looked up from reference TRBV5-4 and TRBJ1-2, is ETGVTQSPTHLIKTRGQQVTLRCSSQSGHNTVSWYQQALGQGPQFIFQYYREEENGRGNFPPRFSGLQFPNYSSELNVNALELDDSALYLCASSSGSGYGYTFGSGTRLTVV.

In DNA form, the CDR3 reads TGTGCCACCAGTGAGACACTAGCGGGGGGGGCGTTGGGAGGCACAGATACGCAGTATTTT. This gives the protein CATSETLAGGALGGTDTQYF. The V gene is TRBV24-1, the J gene TRBJ2-3, with 13 bases that match TRBD2. With V trimmed by 4 bases and J by 1 base, 13 bases remained unmatched. Looked up from germline, CDR1 is KGHDR and CDR2 is SFDVKD. The CDR3 extends over 20 amino acids.

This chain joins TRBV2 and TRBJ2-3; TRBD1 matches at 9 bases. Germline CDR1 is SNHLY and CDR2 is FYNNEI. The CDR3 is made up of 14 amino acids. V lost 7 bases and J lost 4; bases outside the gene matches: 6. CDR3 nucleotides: TGTGCCAGCAACCCCACAGGGGGCGCAGATACGCAGTATTTT. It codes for CASNPTGGADTQYF.

CDR3 in DNA: TGTGCCAGCAGCCAAGCGGGGTCCTCGGAAGAGCCTAGAGAGACCCAGTACTTC. This gives the protein CASSQAGSSEEPRETQYF. The chain uses TRBV6-2 or TRBV6-3 and TRBJ2-5; 7 nucleotides agree with TRBD2. V shed 6 bases, J shed 4 bases, and the junction held 20 bases outside the gene matches. This CDR3 is built from 18 residues. Germline V lookup: CDR1 MNHEY, CDR2 SVGEGT.

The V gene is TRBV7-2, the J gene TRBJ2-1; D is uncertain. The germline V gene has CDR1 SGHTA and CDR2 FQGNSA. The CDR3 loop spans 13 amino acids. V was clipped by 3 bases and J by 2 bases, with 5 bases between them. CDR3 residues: CASSLETYNEQFF. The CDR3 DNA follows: TGTGCCAGCAGCTTGGAGACCTACAATGAGCAGTTCTTC.

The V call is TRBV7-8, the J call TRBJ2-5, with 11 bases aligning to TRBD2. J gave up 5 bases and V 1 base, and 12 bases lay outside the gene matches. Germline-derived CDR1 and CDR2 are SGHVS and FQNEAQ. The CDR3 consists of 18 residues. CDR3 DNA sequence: TGTGCCAGCAGCTTAGATAGGTCGACTAGCGGGGTCCGGGAGACCCAGTACTTC. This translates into CASSLDRSTSGVRETQYF.

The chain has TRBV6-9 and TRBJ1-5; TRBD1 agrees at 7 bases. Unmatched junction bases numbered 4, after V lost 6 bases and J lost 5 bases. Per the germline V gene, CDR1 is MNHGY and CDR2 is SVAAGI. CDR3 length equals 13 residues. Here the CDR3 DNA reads TGTGCCAGCAGCACCGACAGGGATCAGCCCCAGCATTTT. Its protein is CASSTDRDQPQHF.

The DNA for the CDR3 is TGCGCCAGCAGCCAAGATGGTACAACCCAAGAGACCCAGTACTTC. Its protein is CASSQDGTTQETQYF. The gene calls are TRBV4-3 and TRBJ2-5; D remains ambiguous. V was clipped by 0 bases and J by 1 base, with 9 bases between them. CDR3 length: 15 residues. Germline CDR1 is LGHNA and CDR2 is YSLEER.

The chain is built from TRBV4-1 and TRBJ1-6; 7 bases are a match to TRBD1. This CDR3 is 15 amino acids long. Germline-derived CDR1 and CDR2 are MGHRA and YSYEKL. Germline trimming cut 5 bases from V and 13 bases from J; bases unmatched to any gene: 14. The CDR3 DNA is TGCGCCAGCAGCGGCCTAGGACAGGCGGAGATTCCCCTCCACTTT. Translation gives CASSGLGQAEIPLHF.

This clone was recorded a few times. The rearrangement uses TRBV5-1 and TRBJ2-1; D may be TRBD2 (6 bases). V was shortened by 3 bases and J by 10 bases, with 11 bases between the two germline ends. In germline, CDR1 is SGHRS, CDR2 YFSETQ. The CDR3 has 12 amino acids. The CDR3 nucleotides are TGCGCCAGCAGCTGGAGGGGCGCGGAGCAGTTCTTC. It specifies CASSWRGAEQFF.

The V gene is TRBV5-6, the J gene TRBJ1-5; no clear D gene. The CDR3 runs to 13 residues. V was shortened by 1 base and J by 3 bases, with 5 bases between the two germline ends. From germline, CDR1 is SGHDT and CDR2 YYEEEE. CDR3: CASSLRPNQPQHF. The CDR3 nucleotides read TGTGCCAGCAGCTTGCGACCCAATCAGCCCCAGCATTTT.

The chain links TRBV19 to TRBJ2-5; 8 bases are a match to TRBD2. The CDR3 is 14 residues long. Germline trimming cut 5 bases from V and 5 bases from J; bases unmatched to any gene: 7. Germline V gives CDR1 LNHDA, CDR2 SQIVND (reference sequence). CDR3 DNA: TGTGCCAGTAGTCCCTTGGGACTAGAGGAGACCCAGTACTTC. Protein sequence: CASSPLGLEETQYF.

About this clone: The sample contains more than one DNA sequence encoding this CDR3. The CDR3, as DNA: TGTGCCTGGAGTGTAGGGCAGGAATATAATTCACCCCTCCACTTT. This sequence encodes CAWSVGQEYNSPLHF. This chain uses TRBV30 with TRBJ1-6; D is uncertain. Germline loops: CDR1 GTSNPN, CDR2 SVGIG (reference sequence). V dropped 0 bases and J dropped 4 bases, with 10 bases sitting between them. The CDR3 contains 15 residues.

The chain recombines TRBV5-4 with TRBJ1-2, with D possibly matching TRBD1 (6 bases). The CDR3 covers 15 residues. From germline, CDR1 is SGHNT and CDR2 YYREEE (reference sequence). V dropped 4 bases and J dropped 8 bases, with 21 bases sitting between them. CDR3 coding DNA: TGTGCCAGCAGCCGCCGAAATGGACAGCTAAACGGCTACACCTTC. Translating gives CASSRRNGQLNGYTF.

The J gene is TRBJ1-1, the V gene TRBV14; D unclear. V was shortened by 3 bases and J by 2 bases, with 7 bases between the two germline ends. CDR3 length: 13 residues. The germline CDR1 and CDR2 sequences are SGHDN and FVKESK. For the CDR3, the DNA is TGTGCCAGCAGCCATCTTCCTAACACTGAAGCTTTCTTT. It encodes CASSHLPNTEAFF.

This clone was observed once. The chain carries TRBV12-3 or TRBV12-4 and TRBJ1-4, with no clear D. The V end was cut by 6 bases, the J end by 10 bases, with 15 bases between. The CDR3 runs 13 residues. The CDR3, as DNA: TGTGCCAGCAGCCGTCCAAGCATGGGAAAACTGTTTTTT. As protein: CASSRPSMGKLFF.

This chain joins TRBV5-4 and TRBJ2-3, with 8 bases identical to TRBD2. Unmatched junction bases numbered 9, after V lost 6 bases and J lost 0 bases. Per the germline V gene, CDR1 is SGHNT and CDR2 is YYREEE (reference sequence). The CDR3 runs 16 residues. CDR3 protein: CASTELLAGSTDTQYF. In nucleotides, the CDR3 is TGTGCCAGCACCGAACTCTTAGCGGGAAGCACAGATACGCAGTATTTT.

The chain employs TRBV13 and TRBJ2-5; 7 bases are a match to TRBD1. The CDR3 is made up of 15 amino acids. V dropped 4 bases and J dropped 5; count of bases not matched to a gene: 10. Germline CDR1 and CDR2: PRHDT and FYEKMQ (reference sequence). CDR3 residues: CASSWSEGADETQYF. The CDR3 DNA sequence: TGTGCCAGCAGCTGGAGTGAGGGGGCGGATGAGACCCAGTACTTC.

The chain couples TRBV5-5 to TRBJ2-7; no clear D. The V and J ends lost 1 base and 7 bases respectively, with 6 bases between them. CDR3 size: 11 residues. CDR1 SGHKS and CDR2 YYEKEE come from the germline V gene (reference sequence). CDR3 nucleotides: TGTGCCAGCAGCTTGTCGTCAGAGCAGTACTTC. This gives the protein CASSLSSEQYF.

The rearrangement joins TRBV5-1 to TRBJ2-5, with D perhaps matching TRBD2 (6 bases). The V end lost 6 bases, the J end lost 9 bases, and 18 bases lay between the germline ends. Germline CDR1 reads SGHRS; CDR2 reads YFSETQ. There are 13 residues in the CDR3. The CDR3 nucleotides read TGCGCCAGCACGGAGGGCCAGGGTACCTCCCAGTACTTC. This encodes CASTEGQGTSQYF.

CDR3 nucleotide sequence: TGTGCCAGCTGGACTAGCGGGAGGAATGAGCAGTTCTTC. Translated, it gives CASWTSGRNEQFF. This rearrangement joins TRBV6-5 to TRBJ2-1; 14 bases agree with TRBD2. V was pared by 8 bases and J by 7 bases, with 1 base of the junction left unmatched. This CDR3 region has 13 residues. Germline V gene lookup returns CDR1 MNHEY and CDR2 SVGAGI.

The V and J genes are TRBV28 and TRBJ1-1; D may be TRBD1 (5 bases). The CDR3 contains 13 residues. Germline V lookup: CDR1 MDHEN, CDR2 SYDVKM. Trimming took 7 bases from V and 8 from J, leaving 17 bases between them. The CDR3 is CASISLGGNEAFF. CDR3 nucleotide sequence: TGTGCCAGCATCTCGCTTGGGGGGAACGAAGCTTTCTTT.

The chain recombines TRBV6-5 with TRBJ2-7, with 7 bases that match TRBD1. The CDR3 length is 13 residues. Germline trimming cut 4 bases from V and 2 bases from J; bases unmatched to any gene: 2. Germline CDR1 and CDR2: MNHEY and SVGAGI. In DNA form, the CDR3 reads TGTGCCAGCAGTTGGGACAGAACCTACGAGCAGTACTTC. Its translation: CASSWDRTYEQYF.

The CDR3 nucleotides are TGTGCCAGCAGCTTTCAAGGGTACCTGAACACTGAAGCTTTCTTT. It yields the protein CASSFQGYLNTEAFF. This chain connects TRBV11-2 to TRBJ1-1; no definite D call. There are 15 residues in the CDR3. Per germline, CDR1 SGHAT and CDR2 FQNNGV. Deletions cut 3 bases from V and 0 bases from J, with 11 bases between.

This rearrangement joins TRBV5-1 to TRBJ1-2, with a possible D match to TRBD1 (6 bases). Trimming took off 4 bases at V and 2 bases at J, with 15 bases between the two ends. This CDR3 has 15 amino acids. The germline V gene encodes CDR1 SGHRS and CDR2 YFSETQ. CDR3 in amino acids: CASSLLLTGNYGYTF. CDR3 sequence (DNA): TGCGCCAGCAGCCTCCTCCTGACAGGAAACTATGGCTACACCTTC.

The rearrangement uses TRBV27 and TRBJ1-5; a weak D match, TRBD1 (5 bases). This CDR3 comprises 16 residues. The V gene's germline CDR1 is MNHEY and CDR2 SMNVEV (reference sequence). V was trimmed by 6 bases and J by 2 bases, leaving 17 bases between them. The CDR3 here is CASSLKGPLGNQPQHF. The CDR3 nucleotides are TGTGCCAGCAGCTTGAAGGGGCCTTTGGGCAATCAGCCCCAGCATTTT.

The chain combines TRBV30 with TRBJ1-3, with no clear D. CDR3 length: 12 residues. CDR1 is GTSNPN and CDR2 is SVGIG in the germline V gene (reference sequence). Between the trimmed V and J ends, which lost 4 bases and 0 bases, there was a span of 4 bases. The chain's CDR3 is CAWKASGNTIYF. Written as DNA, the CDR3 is TGTGCCTGGAAGGCCTCTGGAAACACCATATATTTT.

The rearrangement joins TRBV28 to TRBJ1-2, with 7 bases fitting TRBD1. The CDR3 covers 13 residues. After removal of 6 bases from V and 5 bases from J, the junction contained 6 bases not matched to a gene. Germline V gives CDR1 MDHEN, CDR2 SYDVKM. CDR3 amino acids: CASRGQSAYGYTF. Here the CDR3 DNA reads TGTGCCAGCAGGGGACAGTCTGCGTATGGCTACACCTTC.

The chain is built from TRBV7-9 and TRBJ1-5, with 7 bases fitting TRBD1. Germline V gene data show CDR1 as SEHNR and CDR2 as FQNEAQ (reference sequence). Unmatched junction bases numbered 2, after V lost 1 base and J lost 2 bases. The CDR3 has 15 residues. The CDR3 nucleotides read TGTGCCAGCAGCTTAGGGGACAGCCGCAATCAGCCCCAGCATTTT. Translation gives CASSLGDSRNQPQHF.